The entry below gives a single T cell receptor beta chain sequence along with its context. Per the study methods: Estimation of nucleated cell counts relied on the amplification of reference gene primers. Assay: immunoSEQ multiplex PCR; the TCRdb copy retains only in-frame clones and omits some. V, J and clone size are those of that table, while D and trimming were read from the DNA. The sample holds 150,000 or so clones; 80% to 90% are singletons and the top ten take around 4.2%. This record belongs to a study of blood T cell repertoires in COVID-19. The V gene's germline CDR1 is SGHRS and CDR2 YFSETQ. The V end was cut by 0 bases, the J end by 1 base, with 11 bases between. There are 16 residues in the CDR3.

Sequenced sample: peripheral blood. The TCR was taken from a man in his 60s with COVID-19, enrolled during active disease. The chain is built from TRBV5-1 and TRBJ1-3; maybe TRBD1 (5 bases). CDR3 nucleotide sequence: TGCGCCAGCAGCTTGGCCGAGGCAGGGTCTGGAAACACCATATATTTT. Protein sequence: CASSLAEAGSGNTIYF.